This T cell receptor beta chain was sequenced in a study of T cells in Graves' hyperthyroidism and ophthalmopathy (dated by TCRdb to the late 2010s). Context from the whole study: Peripheral blood was collected at initial diagnosis, before any treatment. The roughly 100 discovery patients were divided at random into training and test sets in a 7:3 ratio. After sampling, hyperthyroidism patients received methimazole starting at 30 mg daily, and ophthalmopathy patients received high-dose intravenous methylprednisolone. TCR V-J signatures able to tell the groups apart were searched for in a discovery cohort of 100 patients, of whom roughly 42 had Graves' ophthalmopathy and more than 55 had stable Graves' hyperthyroidism. Thyroid tissue and blood T-cell repertoires from more than five Graves' hyperthyroidism patients were also compared in the study. Prospective prediction of ophthalmopathy was tested in an independent validation cohort of 18 hyperthyroidism patients and roughly 16 patients who later progressed to ophthalmopathy. The paper reports TCR Vbeta CDR3 sequencing of some 140 peripheral blood samples: approximately 41 ophthalmopathy, around 80 hyperthyroidism and 17 progressor patients.

Amplification of TCR beta CDR3 regions was carried out from RNA transcripts. For the first round of RT-PCR on the TCR CDR3, the HTBI primer set was used together with the Qiagen OneStep RT-PCR kit. Libraries were constructed in a second round of multiplex PCR, after which size selection and purification were performed. Sequencing of the libraries was done on an Illumina HiSeq2000 using paired-end 100 bp reads. The study's own analysis went as follows. SOAPnuke was used to process the raw data, with reads discarded if the reads contained adapters or uncalled bases, had a mean Phred below 15, or lacked an exact constant-primer or identifier match. COPE v1.2.5 was used to merge high-quality paired reads, and clonotypes were defined as unique nucleotide sequences. MiTCR v1.1 was used to align the clonotypes against IMGT TRBV, TRBD and TRBJ reference segments. The analysis included only V-J combinations with a frequency above 0.0001, which together covered 99.2% of the repertoires. A TCS score was defined as the ratio of F50 (clonal expansion) to E x V (chaos), with BLOSUM62-based TCRdist applied between CDR3 peptides within each V-J. Welch's t-statistics and random forest reduced several hundred V-J features to about 13, which were used in a naive Bayes classifier (R e1071). TCRdb reprocessed the public reads (quality trimming at Q25 with fastp, clone calling with MiXCR) and kept in-frame beta chains. A single entry per CDR3 protein holds the most common genes and DNA from its merged rows. Here the V and J calls rest on TCRdb's processing, not on the authors' analysis. The sample data list almost 500,000 distinct CDR3 sequences, and approximately 23% of these were observed just once. The ten largest clones add up to about 49% of the sample.

Study-level results and caveats: In validation, progression to ophthalmopathy was predicted by the model with nearly 71% sensitivity and 72% to 85% specificity, a median of 6.5 months before onset. A 13 V-J signature model separated ophthalmopathy from stable hyperthyroidism, with roughly 88% sensitivity and about 81% specificity in cross-validation and 80%/75% in testing. No statistical method was used to fix the sample size in advance, and group allocation was not hidden from the investigators. Most expanded thyroid clonotypes (frequency above 0.001) were also detected in blood, a finding suggesting that blood repertoires may reflect thyroid immune responses.

This clonotype was counted ten times or more. This receptor's antigen is unknown. No quality values exist for individual bases; no much larger clone is one base distant. Moderately to severely active disease, a Clinical Activity Score of at least 3, a NOSPECS grade of at least 4, and a duration under 3 months were present in ophthalmopathy patients. Any patient with an uncontrolled infection, another autoimmune disease, pregnancy or lactation was excluded. Diagnoses were established on the basis of clinical symptoms, serum thyroxine and TRAb, thyroid ultrasound, and orbital computed tomography. PBMCs were separated from 7.5 to 10 ml of fresh peripheral blood using Ficoll-Paque density gradient centrifugation. Trizol reagent was used to extract total RNA, and RNA quality was then checked on an Agilent 2100 Bioanalyzer. V loses 6 bases of germline sequence and J loses 3 bases, and the interval between the two ends is 9 bases. From cysteine to phenylalanine, the CDR3 is 13 amino acids long. Kept here is only the CDR3 DNA, which spans 39 bases and is read in frame from base 1. The germline V gene provides CDR1 SNHLY and CDR2 FYNNEI.

The rearranged chain carries TRBV2 and TRBJ2-1; the D gene could be TRBD1 or TRBD2, each one agreeing over 6 bases. The sequencing input was blood. The TCR originated in a woman in her seventies with Graves' ophthalmopathy. For the CDR3, the sequence is CASRGGYYNEQFF. Read as DNA, the sequence is TGTGCCAGCAGGGGGGGCTACTACAATGAGCAGTTCTTC.